Included here is one T cell receptor beta chain sequence, with context. This record belongs to a study of blood T cell repertoires in COVID-19. For the study at large: Nucleic acid was either cDNA or gDNA, and it came from T cells, B-cell-depleted T cells, or PBMCs.

Method: immunoSEQ multiplex PCR; TCRdb's copy keeps in-frame clones and lacks some. The table has about 88,000 clones, roughly nine tenths seen once. CDR3 size: 14 residues. Trimming removed 7 bases at V and 2 bases at J, with 14 bases between. Germline CDR1 is SEHNR and CDR2 is FQNEAQ (reference sequence). This clonotype was obtained from a human donor with active COVID-19. The donor label of this sample is uncertain. The specimen was peripheral blood. The chain links TRBV7-9 to TRBJ2-5, with D perhaps TRBD1 (6 bases). The chain's CDR3 is CASTSRDTQETQYF. In DNA, the CDR3 is TGTGCCAGCACCTCAAGGGACACGCAAGAGACCCAGTACTTC.